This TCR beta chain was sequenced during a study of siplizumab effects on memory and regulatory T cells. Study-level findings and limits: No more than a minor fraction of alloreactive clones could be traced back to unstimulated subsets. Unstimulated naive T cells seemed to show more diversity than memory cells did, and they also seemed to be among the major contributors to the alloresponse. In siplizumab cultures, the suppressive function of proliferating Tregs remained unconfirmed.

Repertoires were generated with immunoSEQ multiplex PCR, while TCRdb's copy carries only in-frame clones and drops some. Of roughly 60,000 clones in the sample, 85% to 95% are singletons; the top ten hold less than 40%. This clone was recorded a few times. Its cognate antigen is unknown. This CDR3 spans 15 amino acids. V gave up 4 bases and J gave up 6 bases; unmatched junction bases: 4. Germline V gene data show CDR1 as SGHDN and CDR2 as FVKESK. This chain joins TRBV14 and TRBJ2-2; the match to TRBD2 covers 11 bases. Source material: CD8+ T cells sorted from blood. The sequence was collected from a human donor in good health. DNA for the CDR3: TGTGCCAGCAGCCCCGGGACTAGCGGTGCCGGGGAGCTGTTTTTT. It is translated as CASSPGTSGAGELFF.